This T cell receptor (beta chain) stems from a study of blood T cell repertoires in COVID-19. Overall study context: From the United States, Italy and Spain came samples of acute and convalescent COVID-19. The cDNA or gDNA used as material had been derived from T cells, B-cell-depleted T cells, or PBMCs.

The CDR3 sequence is 14 residues long. Germline CDR1 SNHLY, CDR2 FYNNEI. V lost 9 bases to trimming and J lost 5 bases, with 16 bases between them. As originally analysed: The authors estimated nucleated cell counts from reference gene primer amplification. The data were produced by immunoSEQ multiplex PCR, yet TCRdb's version contains in-frame clones alone and is incomplete. V, J and clone size are those of that table, while D and trimming were read from the DNA. The sample has about 71,000 clones, around 83% seen once. The specimen sequenced was peripheral blood. This TCR was sampled from a man between 50 and 59 years old with active COVID-19. The chain is built from TRBV2 and TRBJ2-2; a possible D gene is TRBD2 (6 bases). The CDR3 is CASLGQGGTGELFF. The CDR3 nucleotides read TGTGCCAGTCTGGGCCAGGGAGGTACCGGGGAGCTGTTTTTT.